The 9 T cell receptor beta chains below come from one sample, sequenced in a study of T cells in Graves' hyperthyroidism and ophthalmopathy. RNA transcripts provided the source from which TCR beta CDR3 regions were amplified. The HTBI primer set was used in a first-round RT-PCR of the TCR CDR3. Using its own MiXCR run on the multiplex PCR reads, TCRdb lists one record per CDR3 protein. The top ten hold around 32% of the sample, which has 700,000 to 950,000 distinct CDR3 sequences, over 35% seen once. The sample was blood. These receptors all come from a woman in her 40s with Graves' hyperthyroidism.

The rearrangement joins TRBV6-5 to TRBJ1-3, with 7 bases fitting TRBD1. The germline gives CDR1 MNHEY, CDR2 SVGAGI. The CDR3 spans 15 residues. V lost 4 bases, J lost 3 bases, and 6 bases stayed unmatched. CDR3 in amino acids: CASSSNRGLGNTIYF. The DNA of the CDR3 is TGTGCCAGCAGTTCGAATAGGGGGCTTGGAAACACCATATATTTT.

J is TRBJ2-7 and V is TRBV10-3; 10 bases are shared with TRBD1. From germline, CDR1 is ENHRY and CDR2 SYGVKD. The J segment lost 3 bases and the V segment lost 6 bases, leaving 20 bases of the junction unmatched. This CDR3 region has 19 residues. This CDR3 reads CAISRRAGQGFTRVYEQYF. The CDR3 bases are TGTGCCATCAGCCGTCGAGCGGGACAGGGGTTCACCCGGGTCTACGAGCAGTACTTC.

V and J are TRBV10-3 and TRBJ1-6; TRBD1 might be the D (5 bases). The CDR3 sequence is 12 residues long. Per germline, CDR1 ENHRY and CDR2 SYGVKD. V was shortened by 2 bases and J by 14 bases, with 10 bases between the two germline ends. This chain's CDR3 is CAISEAGTALHF. The CDR3 DNA follows: TGTGCCATCAGTGAGGCCGGGACGGCCCTCCACTTT.

A note on this clonotype: A junction boundary mismatches the germline segment, possibly from a read error. The V call is TRBV7-2, the J call TRBJ1-1, with D maybe TRBD1 (5 bases). The CDR3 is 15 amino acids. Germline V lookup: CDR1 SGHTA, CDR2 FQGNSA. CDR3 coding DNA: TGTGCCAGCGGCTTAGCCGGATCGGGTGGGACTGAAGCTTTCTTC. This codes for CASGLAGSGGTEAFF.

This clonotype occurred many times. V gene TRBV6-5 combines with J gene TRBJ2-6, with 8 bases lining up with TRBD2. The V gene end was trimmed by 7 bases and the J gene end by 2 bases; junction bases not matched to a gene: 4. CDR1 and CDR2 from the germline V gene are MNHEY and SVGAGI. The CDR3 is made up of 15 amino acids. The CDR3 coding sequence is TGTGCCAGCACTCCGGGGGGGCCTGGGGCCAACGTCCTGACTTTC. Translating it yields CASTPGGPGANVLTF.

The J gene is TRBJ2-5, the V gene TRBV20-1, with TRBD2 matching 13 bases. J gave up 3 bases and V 5 bases, and 9 bases lay outside the gene matches. The CDR3 contains 16 residues. From germline, CDR1 is DFQATT and CDR2 SNEGSKA (reference sequence). The CDR3 DNA is TGCAGTGCTGGATCGACTAGCGGGGGGCCAAAAGAGACCCAGTACTTC. Encoded protein: CSAGSTSGGPKETQYF.

To note about this clonotype: Since no conserved phenylalanine or tryptophan closes the CDR3, a read error is the likely cause. No DNA is shown, since the ends of the CDR3 on it are uncertain; the CDR3 is the one TCRdb lists. CDR3 sequence reads: CAISLAPGQ. This chain uses TRBV10-3 with TRBJ1-1; the tabulated D call, TRBD1, remains unverified against the DNA. Germline V gene data show CDR1 as ENHRY and CDR2 as SYGVKD. The CDR3 spans 9 residues, counting both ends.

The V call is TRBV25-1, the J call TRBJ1-2; D is possibly TRBD1 (6 bases). CDR3 length: 13 residues. Trimming cost V 6 bases and J 4 bases, with 12 bases left between them. Germline values: CDR1 MGHDK, CDR2 SYGVNS. The CDR3, as DNA: TGTGCCAGCAGAGACGGACAGACCTATGGCTACACCTTC. It encodes CASRDGQTYGYTF.

The rearrangement links TRBV7-8 to TRBJ1-1; D uncertain. Germline-derived CDR1 and CDR2 are SGHVS and FQNEAQ. This CDR3 contains 15 residues. V lost 5 bases and J lost 5, with 18 bases in between. CDR3 sequence (DNA): TGTGCCAGCAGCGCCCAACGGGGTGCGGGAACTGAAGCTTTCTTT. Its translation: CASSAQRGAGTEAFF. The entire variable domain, with the rest obtained from reference TRBV7-8 and TRBJ1-1, is as follows: GAGVSQSPRYKVAKRGQDVALRCDPISGHVSLFWYQQALGQGPEFLTYFQNEAQLDKSGLPSDRFFAERPEGSVSTLKIQRTQQEDSAVYLCASSAQRGAGTEAFFGQGTRLTVV.